Each of the 10 T cell receptor beta chains below was sequenced from the same sample in a study of blood T cell repertoires in COVID-19. Clones were sequenced by immunoSEQ multiplex PCR, and TCRdb holds only the in-frame ones, with some missing. Among about 130,000 clones listed, roughly four fifths were seen once. Sample: peripheral blood. Every receptor here comes from a young man with COVID-19, enrolled during active disease.

The rearrangement links TRBV12-3 or TRBV12-4 to TRBJ1-1; D uncertain. CDR3 length: 13 residues. The V end was cut by 2 bases, the J end by 4 bases, with 8 bases between. The DNA for the CDR3 is TGTGCCAGCAGTTTATTGGGGAGCACTGAAGCTTTCTTT. Protein product: CASSLLGSTEAFF.

Note on this clone: The identical CDR3 is also encoded by other nucleotide sequences in the sample. V usage is TRBV6-5 and J usage is TRBJ2-7; a possible D gene is TRBD2 (5 bases). CDR3 size: 12 residues. The germline gives CDR1 MNHEY, CDR2 SVGAGI. V was cut by 6 bases and J by 4 bases, with 10 bases left in between. The CDR3 region is CASSHPGYEQYF. The CDR3 bases are TGTGCCAGCAGCCACCCGGGGTACGAGCAGTACTTC.

This clone was picked up one time. The chain has TRBV3-1 (or the pseudogene TRBV3-2) and TRBJ2-3; TRBD2 matches at 9 bases. V lost 5 bases, J lost 2 bases, and 11 bases stayed unmatched. This CDR3 spans 17 amino acids. CDR1 and CDR2 (germline): LGHDT, YNNKEL (reference sequence). CDR3 loop: CASSAGVRGGYTDTQYF. CDR3 bases: TGTGCCAGCAGCGCCGGCGTGCGGGGGGGCTACACAGATACGCAGTATTTT.

V usage is TRBV27 and J usage is TRBJ1-4; 7 bases fit TRBD1. The CDR3 has 15 amino acids. Unmatched junction bases numbered 5, after V lost 2 bases and J lost 5 bases. Germline CDR1 is MNHEY and CDR2 is SMNVEV (reference sequence). CDR3 bases: TGTGCCAGCAGTTTAGGTACAGGGGTCAATGAAAAACTGTTTTTT. Translating gives CASSLGTGVNEKLFF. Full variable domain (remainder filled in from reference TRBV27 and TRBJ1-4): EAQVTQNPRYLITVTGKKLTVTCSQNMNHEYMSWYRQDPGLGLRQIYYSMNVEVTDKGDVPEGYKVSRKEKRNFPLILESPSPNQTSLYFCASSLGTGVNEKLFFGSGTQLSVL.

Here the CDR3 DNA reads TGTGCCACCAGCAGTGGGCAAATCACTGAAGCTTTCTTT. This translates into CATSSGQITEAFF. The V call is TRBV15, the J call TRBJ1-1; D is uncertain. The germline V gene encodes CDR1 LNHNV and CDR2 YYDKDF (reference sequence). CDR3 length: 13 amino acids. The germline V and J ends were trimmed by 3 bases and 4 bases, with 9 bases remaining between them. Supplemented by reference TRBV15 and TRBJ1-1, the full variable domain reads DAMVIQNPRYQVTQFGKPVTLSCSQTLNHNVMYWYQQKSSQAPKLLFHYYDKDFNNEADTPDNFQSRRPNTSFCFLDIRSPGLGDTAMYLCATSSGQITEAFFGQGTRLTVV.

This clone was counted between two and nine times. The chain has TRBV5-5 and TRBJ1-5, with TRBD1 as a possible D gene (6 bases). V lost 4 bases to trimming and J lost 7 bases, with 18 bases between them. The germline gives CDR1 SGHKS, CDR2 YYEKEE (reference sequence). The CDR3 runs to 15 residues. CDR3 DNA: TGTGCCAGCAGCAACGCGGAGGGGGAGGGCCAGCCCCAGCATTTT. It yields the protein CASSNAEGEGQPQHF.

The chain is built from TRBV10-3 and TRBJ1-1; 7 bases are a match to TRBD1. The CDR3 has 12 amino acids. CDR1 is ENHRY and CDR2 is SYGVKD in the germline V gene. J gave up 8 bases and V 2 bases, and 2 bases lay outside the gene matches. The CDR3 here is CAISEPDREAFF. CDR3 sequence (DNA): TGTGCCATCAGTGAGCCGGACAGGGAAGCTTTCTTT.

The chain joins TRBV7-9 to TRBJ1-3; 8 bases map to TRBD1. Trimming took 5 bases from V and 4 from J; bases not matched to a gene: 4. The CDR3 is made up of 14 amino acids. CDR1 and CDR2 from the germline V gene are SEHNR and FQNEAQ (reference sequence). DNA for the CDR3: TGTGCCAGCAGCGGGCGGGACAGGGGAAACACCATATATTTT. The encoded protein is CASSGRDRGNTIYF.

This chain connects TRBV2 to TRBJ1-5; D is perhaps TRBD1 (5 bases). Trimming shortened V by 3 bases and J by 0 bases, and 9 bases separated the two germline ends. This CDR3 comprises 15 residues. Germline V lookup: CDR1 SNHLY, CDR2 FYNNEI. CDR3 in amino acids: CASSEGRYSNQPQHF. The CDR3 coding sequence is TGTGCCAGCAGTGAGGGGCGGTATAGCAATCAGCCCCAGCATTTT.

The rearrangement uses TRBV6-5 and TRBJ1-2, with a tentative D call TRBD1 (5 bases). Germline values: CDR1 MNHEY, CDR2 SVGAGI. V was trimmed by 4 bases and J by 8 bases, leaving 11 bases between them. This CDR3 is 12 amino acids long. This CDR3 is CASSSGLGGYTF. The CDR3 DNA reads as TGTGCCAGCAGTTCAGGGTTAGGAGGCTACACCTTC.